This entry lists 20 T cell receptor beta chains sequenced from one sample in a study of monozygotic twins with inflammatory bowel disease. From the 5' RACE reads, TCRdb lists one entry per CDR3 protein and no DNA. Recorded here are about 160,000 distinct CDR3 sequences; the top ten clones represent 6.5% to 9%. Sequenced sample: blood. The receptors derive from a human donor with ulcerative colitis or Crohn's disease, or a healthy co-twin of an affected twin (not recorded which).

V gene TRBV19 combines with J gene TRBJ2-1; TCRdb outputs TRBD1, but without DNA this stays unchecked. The germline V gene has CDR1 LNHDA and CDR2 SQIVND (reference sequence). This CDR3 comprises 13 residues. The CDR3 sequence: CASSDGTLNEQFF.

The genes are TRBV20-1 and TRBJ2-7; the D call of TRBD1 rests on TCRdb alone, since no DNA is present to check it. The CDR3 has 15 residues. CDR1 DFQATT and CDR2 SNEGSKA come from the germline V gene (reference sequence). The CDR3 reads CSLSGGTGVSYEQYF.

This chain connects TRBV12-3 or TRBV12-4 to TRBJ2-2. This CDR3 has 14 residues. The CDR3 is CASSLGVNTGELFF.

V usage is TRBV4-3 and J usage is TRBJ2-7; there is no DNA to check the TCRdb D call of TRBD1. CDR1 and CDR2 from the germline V gene are LGHNA and YSLEER. The CDR3 is 16 residues long. The CDR3 here is CASSQTRAGPSYEQYF.

The V call is TRBV12-3 or TRBV12-4, the J call TRBJ2-3; lacking DNA, the TRBD1 call made by TCRdb goes unchecked. This CDR3 spans 16 amino acids. CDR3 protein: CASSLAIVRETDTQYF.

CDR3 in amino acids: CASSPVSGRANTGELFF. The chain carries TRBV5-5 and TRBJ2-2; TCRdb gives TRBD2 as the D gene, but with no DNA this cannot be confirmed. The CDR3 contains 17 residues. CDR1 is SGHKS, CDR2 YYEKEE, per germline (reference sequence).

This chain uses TRBV6-5 with TRBJ1-1. The V gene's germline CDR1 is MNHEY and CDR2 SVGAGI. CDR3 length: 13 amino acids. The CDR3 is CASKPFMNTEAFF.

The chain links TRBV12-3 or TRBV12-4 to TRBJ1-3. The CDR3 runs 14 residues. The CDR3 here is CASSPTGSGNTIYF.

The CDR3 protein is CASSAQATGGKETQYF. V usage is TRBV7-2 and J usage is TRBJ2-5; the D call from TCRdb, TRBD1, cannot be confirmed without DNA. Germline V gene data show CDR1 as SGHTA and CDR2 as FQGNSA. The CDR3 has 16 amino acids.

The rearrangement uses TRBV20-1 and TRBJ2-7; with no DNA, the TCRdb D assignment of TRBD1 cannot be verified. Germline-derived CDR1 and CDR2 are DFQATT and SNEGSKA (reference sequence). CDR3 size: 13 residues. The CDR3 sequence: CSARPRVAYEQYF.

The chain uses TRBV7-6 and TRBJ2-2; TCRdb's D gene call, TRBD1, goes unchecked for lack of DNA. Germline CDR1 is SGHVS and CDR2 is FNYEAQ. There are 12 residues in the CDR3. CDR3 region: CASSQGTGELFF.

The rearrangement uses TRBV5-6 and TRBJ2-1; TCRdb designates TRBD2, a call that cannot be tested without DNA. The CDR3 length is 17 residues. Per germline, CDR1 SGHDT and CDR2 YYEEEE. CDR3 protein: CASSLGELRLAYNEQFF.

The chain recombines TRBV10-1 with TRBJ2-7; there is no DNA to check the TCRdb D call of TRBD1. The CDR3 is 14 amino acids. Germline V gives CDR1 WNHNN, CDR2 SYGVQD (reference sequence). The CDR3 is CASSGGAASYEQYF.

The rearrangement joins TRBV5-1 to TRBJ2-7. CDR3 size: 11 residues. The germline V gene has CDR1 SGHRS and CDR2 YFSETQ. The CDR3 protein is CASRFLAEQYF.

J is TRBJ2-1 and V is TRBV7-9; the TCRdb call, TRBD1, lacks DNA for checking. The germline V gene has CDR1 SEHNR and CDR2 FQNEAQ (reference sequence). The CDR3 runs 14 residues. Here the CDR3 reads CASSLEGSVNEQFF.

CDR3 sequence reads: CSAQGVKTQYF. The chain combines TRBV20-1 with TRBJ2-5; TCRdb gives TRBD1 as the D gene, but with no DNA this cannot be confirmed. The CDR3 spans 11 residues. Germline V gene sequence: CDR1 DFQATT, CDR2 SNEGSKA (reference sequence).

This chain uses TRBV5-1 with TRBJ2-7; as DNA is missing, the TRBD2 call by TCRdb cannot be tested. Per the germline V gene, CDR1 is SGHRS and CDR2 is YFSETQ. The CDR3 is 16 amino acids. The CDR3 loop reads CASSLAGTSGAGEQYF.

The genes are TRBV29-1 and TRBJ2-1. Germline loops: CDR1 SQVTM, CDR2 ANQGSEA. The CDR3 is made up of 13 amino acids. The CDR3 here is CSVDRASYNEQFF.

The rearrangement links TRBV28 to TRBJ1-2; TCRdb's assignment of TRBD1 cannot be checked, as there is no DNA. The CDR3 spans 15 residues. Per the germline V gene, CDR1 is MDHEN and CDR2 is SYDVKM. CDR3: CASSSPRTGDYGYTF.

The rearrangement links TRBV29-1 to TRBJ1-2; there is no DNA to check the TCRdb D call of TRBD1. The germline V gene has CDR1 SQVTM and CDR2 ANQGSEA. The length of the CDR3 is 12 residues. The CDR3: CSARVQNYGYTF.